This T cell receptor (beta chain) was captured by sequencing in a study of identical twins (dated by TCRdb to about 2016). General notes on the study: The study deep-sequenced TCR alpha and beta repertoires from monozygotic twins, unrelated adults of various ages and cord blood to test whether fetal clonotypes persist. To rule out contamination, the twin experiments were replicated at different times with different library preparation protocols. Study-wide findings and limitations: Fewer insertions were carried by abundant cord blood beta clonotypes; a weaker similar trend was observed in young adult naive repertoires, while no such trend was observed in memory repertoires. Conclusions relied on cross-sectional statistical analysis, since the same donors could not be followed over many years. In monozygotic twins, out-of-frame TCR alpha sharing was systematically underestimated by recombination models, although the models agreed with sharing between unrelated individuals. Compared with coincidental sharing between unrelated individuals, an excess of low generation-probability sequences was observed among out-of-frame TCR alpha sequences shared between twins. In beta out-of-frame sequences, excess twin sharing was weaker, because having fewer shared sequences lowered the signal-to-noise ratio. Invariant T cells such as MAIT and iNKT could partly confound zero-insertion analyses, though diverse VJ usage argued against this for most clonotypes.

Library preparation used 5' RACE. The reads were generated on an Illumina HiSeq 2000. A universal primer binding site was added through template switching, and the final cDNA carried a unique molecular identifier so that TCR cDNA molecules could be counted accurately. First-strand cDNA for TCR alpha and beta chains was synthesized from specific primers in the conserved constant-segment region. Each cDNA library was double barcoded, with a SMART-Mk sample barcode plus Illumina barcodes, to control for contamination. TruSeq adapter sequences, together with Illumina sample barcodes, were added in two successive PCR steps. The TCR alpha and beta cDNA libraries were sequenced on the Illumina HiSeq platform using custom primers. As for the authors' bioinformatics: Raw reads were processed with MiGEC to extract unique molecular identifiers, and MiXCR was used to determine CDR3 positions. For each individual, recombination models were inferred using an EM algorithm with the repgenHMM and IGoR tools. The tcR package in R was used for shared clonotype analysis, with sharing normalized by the product of cloneset sizes. Out-of-frame nonproductive sequences were analyzed to study raw recombination free of thymic and clonal selection effects. TCRdb reprocessing: public reads trimmed at Q25 with fastp, clones called with MiXCR, in-frame beta chains kept. Rows with a matching CDR3 protein are joined into one entry that keeps the most common DNA and genes. In this record, the V and J calls reflect TCRdb's handling and not the investigators' own analysis. Present in this sample are around 570,000 distinct CDR3 sequences, more than 9% of which were seen just once. The top ten hold under 3.5% of the sample.

Every donor in the study was a healthy Caucasian. Three pairs of female monozygotic twins, all aged about 18 to 30 years, were included in the twin cohort. Peripheral blood mononuclear cells were the source from which RNA for the TCR libraries was isolated. CDR3 length: 12 amino acids, cysteine to phenylalanine. Just CDR3 DNA is preserved here, 36 bases in frame from base 1. Per the germline V gene, SGHAT is the CDR1 and FQNNGV is the CDR2. V was cut back by 0 bases and J by 5 bases, leaving a gap of 5 bases between them. In regard to this clonotype: This receptor's antigen is unknown. No much larger clone is present one base from it, and per-base qualities are unavailable.

These data were likewise used in another study, on yellow fever vaccine responses in identical twins. As that second study puts it: The T cell response to vaccination in identical twins was reported by the authors to appear partly convergent and partly personalized. The study precisely tracked vaccine-responding T cell clones in identical twins.

Sequencing was performed on PBMCs. The V and J genes are TRBV11-2 and TRBJ2-7, with the D gene not clear enough to name. This TCR came from a woman between 18 and 30 years old in good health. The CDR3 region: CASSLEMDEQYF. The DNA sequence reads TGTGCCAGCAGCTTAGAGATGGACGAGCAGTACTTC.